Each of the 11 T cell receptor beta chains below was sequenced from the same sample in a study of stem cell transplantation in POMP-related autoinflammatory disease (dated by TCRdb to the early 2020s). What the time point label conveys for this sample: after hematopoietic stem cell transplant. Library preparation employed the immunoSEQ multiplex PCR assay. TCRdb obtained this table from immuneACCESS and retained in-frame rearrangements with V and J assigned. These tables miss some clones; where compared with another copy, unresolved V genes account for less than half of the shortfall, and the remainder is unexplained. For this sample there are some 70,000 clones; approximately 91% appear just once. Of the sample, around 0.72% is held by the ten largest clones. Sequenced here: CD4+ T cells from PBMCs, sampled after stem cell transplantation. Receptors originate from a human patient with POMP-related autoinflammation and immune dysregulation (PRAID). After a transplant, not all T cells may be the patient's own; some may come from the graft donor.

This chain uses TRBV9 with TRBJ2-1, with D perhaps matching TRBD2 (6 bases). Germline values: CDR1 SGDLS, CDR2 YYNGEE. CDR3 length: 14 residues. Trimming removed 0 bases at V and 7 bases at J, with 11 bases between. In DNA, the CDR3 is TGTGCCAGCAGCGTAGAACCCGGGGGTAATGAGCAGTTCTTC. It yields the protein CASSVEPGGNEQFF.

This clone was seen once. The genes are TRBV5-1 and TRBJ1-6, with D hard to call. CDR3 length: 14 amino acids. Germline V CDR1 and CDR2: SGHRS, YFSETQ. Between the trimmed V and J ends, which lost 0 bases and 7 bases, there was a span of 8 bases. The CDR3 is CASSLGQSNSPLHF. In nucleotides, the CDR3 is TGCGCCAGCAGCTTGGGGCAGAGCAATTCACCCCTCCACTTT. Complete variable domain (other parts from reference TRBV5-1 and TRBJ1-6): KAGVTQTPRYLIKTRGQQVTLSCSPISGHRSVSWYQQTPGQGLQFLFEYFSETQRNKGNFPGRFSGRQFSNSRSEMNVSTLELGDSALYLCASSLGQSNSPLHFGNGTRLTVT.

The chain employs TRBV5-1 and TRBJ2-5; unclear D gene. V was pared by 5 bases and J by 0 bases, with 8 bases between. The CDR3 contains 13 residues. The germline V gene encodes CDR1 SGHRS and CDR2 YFSETQ. CDR3 residues: CASSQMYQETQYF. The CDR3 DNA sequence: TGCGCCAGCAGTCAAATGTACCAAGAGACCCAGTACTTC.

CDR3 nucleotide sequence: TGTGCCAGCAGTGAAAGCACGGGGATGGCCGGGGAGCTGTTTTTT. This sequence encodes CASSESTGMAGELFF. This rearrangement joins TRBV2 to TRBJ2-2, with a possible D match to TRBD2 (5 bases). The germline gives CDR1 SNHLY, CDR2 FYNNEI. Deletions cut 2 bases from V and 6 bases from J, with 13 bases between. This CDR3 contains 15 residues. The variable domain in full, with the rest retrieved from reference TRBV2 and TRBJ2-2, is EPEVTQTPSHQVTQMGQEVILRCVPISNHLYFYWYRQILGQKVEFLVSFYNNEISEKSEIFDDQFSVERPDGSNFTLKIRSTKLEDSAMYFCASSESTGMAGELFFGEGSRLTVL.

For this clone: The junction and the germline gene differ at one end; a read error may be behind it. This rearrangement joins TRBV4-1 to TRBJ2-3; 8 bases agree with TRBD2. The CDR3 spans 16 residues. The germline gives CDR1 MGHRA, CDR2 YSYEKL. CDR3 nucleotides: TGCGCCAGCAGTCAAGGGCGGGGGGAGGTCACAGATACGCAGTATTTT. As protein: CASSQGRGEVTDTQYF.

DNA for the CDR3: TGTGCCAGCAGCACCAGCGCTGGGGCCAACGTCCTGACTTTC. Translated, it gives CASSTSAGANVLTF. The J gene is TRBJ2-6, the V gene TRBV7-8; D unresolved. This CDR3 spans 14 amino acids. From germline, CDR1 is SGHVS and CDR2 FQNEAQ. V was clipped by 5 bases and J by 2 bases, with 7 bases between them.

The chain recombines TRBV5-1 with TRBJ2-1; TRBD2 agrees at 7 bases. CDR1 and CDR2 from the germline V gene are SGHRS and YFSETQ. CDR3 size: 15 residues. V lost 4 bases and J lost 4; bases outside the gene matches: 8. In DNA, the CDR3 is TGCGCCAGCAGCCCCGAAGCGGGGTTATACAATGAGCAGTTCTTC. Residues: CASSPEAGLYNEQFF. Drawing the rest from reference TRBV5-1 and TRBJ2-1, the complete variable domain is KAGVTQTPRYLIKTRGQQVTLSCSPISGHRSVSWYQQTPGQGLQFLFEYFSETQRNKGNFPGRFSGRQFSNSRSEMNVSTLELGDSALYLCASSPEAGLYNEQFFGPGTRLTVL.

V is TRBV5-1 and J is TRBJ2-3, with no clear D. V dropped 0 bases and J dropped 7 bases, with 6 bases sitting between them. This CDR3 has 12 residues. In germline, CDR1 is SGHRS, CDR2 YFSETQ. CDR3 sequence reads: CASSLDTYTQYF. CDR3 bases: TGCGCCAGCAGCTTGGACACCTATACGCAGTATTTT. The full variable domain, completed using reference TRBV5-1 and TRBJ2-3, is KAGVTQTPRYLIKTRGQQVTLSCSPISGHRSVSWYQQTPGQGLQFLFEYFSETQRNKGNFPGRFSGRQFSNSRSEMNVSTLELGDSALYLCASSLDTYTQYFGPGTRLTVL.

The rearrangement uses TRBV11-2 and TRBJ2-7, with D tentatively TRBD1 or TRBD2 (5 bases each). V was trimmed by 5 bases and J by 9 bases, leaving 17 bases between them. Germline CDR1 is SGHAT and CDR2 is FQNNGV. This CDR3 has 13 residues. The DNA for the CDR3 is TGTGCCAGCAGCACCATGGACCGAGGGGCGCAGTACTTC. The encoded protein is CASSTMDRGAQYF.

The CDR3 bases are TGTGCCAGCAGAGAAACACGGCACGAGCAGTACTTC. Translation gives CASRETRHEQYF. J is TRBJ2-7 and V is TRBV28; D not resolved. V lost 6 bases and J 5 bases, leaving 11 bases between the germline ends. CDR1 MDHEN and CDR2 SYDVKM come from the germline V gene. CDR3 length: 12 residues.

The chain is built from TRBV28 and TRBJ2-7, with 7 bases aligning to TRBD1. J gave up 3 bases and V 4 bases, and 9 bases lay outside the gene matches. Per germline, CDR1 MDHEN and CDR2 SYDVKM. This CDR3 comprises 15 residues. The CDR3 DNA follows: TGTGCCAGCAGTTCCGGACAGGCCCGTTTCTACGAGCAGTACGTC. This gives the protein CASSSGQARFYEQYV.